This T cell receptor (beta chain) derives from a study of Ad26.COV2.S vaccination and SARS-CoV-2 variants. From germline, CDR1 is SGHTA and CDR2 FQGNSA. V lost 1 base and J lost 3, with 11 bases in between. This CDR3 comprises 15 residues. Libraries were prepared by immunoSEQ multiplex PCR; TCRdb keeps only in-frame clonotypes and omits some of them. The sample yields around 320,000 clones, around 87% seen once. This clone came up once. Treatment given: roughly 20 received Ad26.COV2.S at low or high dose, single or two shots; several received placebo; per-sample allocation not given. Samples were taken on day 63 after the first vaccine or placebo injection. It was an adult aged 18-55 years in Boston who was the donor. What was given as vaccine was an Ad26 vector encoding Wuhan-strain SARS-CoV-2 spike.

The chain carries TRBV7-2 and TRBJ2-3; possibly TRBD1 for D (5 bases). The receptor's source is a person aged 18-60 years who received the Ad26.COV2.S COVID-19 vaccine or a placebo. Specimen: peripheral blood, collected in a trial of Ad26.COV2.S vaccine versus placebo. The CDR3 loop is CASSLENRWTDTQYF. Here the CDR3 DNA reads TGTGCCAGCAGCTTAGAGAACAGGTGGACAGATACGCAGTATTTT.